This TCR beta chain was found in a study of blood T cell repertoires in COVID-19. Here immunoSEQ multiplex PCR was the method, and the copy in TCRdb shows in-frame clones only, minus some. The table lists approximately 50,000 clones, around 83% of them singletons. Specimen: peripheral blood. This receptor was identified in a man aged 60 to 75 with acute or convalescent COVID-19.

CDR3 protein: CASDPGNQETQYF. In DNA form, the CDR3 reads TGTGCCAGCGATCCAGGCAACCAAGAGACCCAGTACTTC. The chain couples TRBV3-1 (or the pseudogene TRBV3-2) to TRBJ2-5; no firm D call. This CDR3 spans 13 amino acids. Between the trimmed V and J ends, which lost 8 bases and 0 bases, there was a span of 10 bases. Per the germline V gene, CDR1 is LGHDT and CDR2 is YNNKEL (reference sequence).